The clone carrying this TCR beta chain was counted a few times. Its antigen is not identified. These data belong to a study of cytomegalovirus exposure and HLA in healthy donors. Looking at the study overall: Early released data had around 79 million unique TCRs, all coming from HLA-typed donors.

The study ran its PCR with 60 Vbeta and 13 Jbeta primers. Authors' methods: Some 80 million unique TCR beta chains, roughly 12 million shared, were counted in a later analysis. Repertoires were generated with immunoSEQ multiplex PCR, while TCRdb's copy carries only in-frame clones and drops some. V and J calls and clone size are as listed in that table; D and trimming were resolved from the DNA. Altogether roughly 120,000 clones are present, around 74% being singletons, with the ten largest covering around 5%. Study findings and constraints: In vitro, three CMV-associated chains proved specific for CMV antigens. A later analysis linked a missense variant in DCLRE1C to the trimming of TCR beta V and J genes.

With 2 bases removed from V and 4 bases from J, the gap between germline ends came to 8 bases. Germline CDR1 reads MNHNS; CDR2 reads SASEGT. The length of the CDR3 is 13 residues. The receptor's source is a man between 25 and 39 years old in good health and CMV-seropositive. The material sequenced was PBMCs. V gene TRBV6-1 combines with J gene TRBJ1-1; D unclear. The CDR3 is CASSERVITEAFF. The CDR3 nucleotides read TGTGCCAGCAGTGAACGGGTTATCACTGAAGCTTTCTTT.